This TCR beta chain is from a study of blood T cell repertoires in COVID-19. This clone was picked up one time. The data were produced by immunoSEQ multiplex PCR, yet TCRdb's version contains in-frame clones alone and is incomplete. The table records 200,000 to 250,000 clones, around nine tenths of them present only once. Germline V gene lookup returns CDR1 SNHLY and CDR2 FYNNEI. Trimming took 7 bases from V and 2 from J, leaving 15 bases between them. This CDR3 comprises 15 residues. Material: PBMCs or T cells enriched from blood (not recorded which). The chain recombines TRBV2 with TRBJ1-3; D gene uncertain. The sequence was collected from a man younger than 45 who had recovered from COVID-19. CDR3 DNA sequence: TGTGCCAGCATACGTGAAGGCAGGACTGGAAACACCATATATTTT. This codes for CASIREGRTGNTIYF.